Each of the 19 T cell receptor beta chains below was sequenced from the same sample in a study of cytomegalovirus exposure and HLA in healthy donors. The method was immunoSEQ multiplex PCR; TCRdb's version includes in-frame clones alone and lacks a portion of them. The data show some 330,000 clones, about nine tenths seen once. The sequenced sample consisted of PBMCs. These receptors originate from a woman under 30 in good health and CMV-seronegative.

The CDR3 bases are TGCAGTGCCGTCCACAATGAGCAGTTCTTC. Protein product: CSAVHNEQFF. V usage is TRBV20-1 and J usage is TRBJ2-1; D remains unclear. The CDR3 is made up of 10 amino acids. V lost 6 bases and J lost 5, with 5 bases in between. The germline V gene has CDR1 DFQATT and CDR2 SNEGSKA (reference sequence).

V usage is TRBV19 and J usage is TRBJ2-7; 11 bases fit TRBD2. Losses at the gene ends were 4 bases for V and 0 bases for J; bases not matched to a gene: 11. The length of the CDR3 is 18 residues. From germline, CDR1 is LNHDA and CDR2 SQIVND (reference sequence). This CDR3 is CASSNSLAGGPSSYEQYF. CDR3 DNA sequence: TGTGCCAGTAGTAATTCTCTAGCGGGAGGCCCGAGCTCCTACGAGCAGTACTTC.

The chain is built from TRBV11-2 and TRBJ2-5, with D possibly being TRBD2 (5 bases). The length of the CDR3 is 15 residues. CDR1 is SGHAT and CDR2 is FQNNGV in the germline V gene. V dropped 5 bases and J dropped 6 bases, with 19 bases sitting between them. CDR3 sequence: CASSLSSGGLQTQYF. The CDR3 bases are TGTGCCAGCAGCCTAAGTTCAGGAGGTCTGCAGACCCAGTACTTC.

V gene TRBV28 combines with J gene TRBJ2-1, with D tentatively TRBD1 (7 bases). CDR3 length: 14 residues. The germline CDR1 and CDR2 sequences are MDHEN and SYDVKM. V gave up 4 bases and J gave up 8 bases, with 15 bases separating them. The CDR3 DNA reads as TGTGCCAGCAGTTCGCCAGGGGGGCTCTATGAGCAGTTCTTC. Protein sequence: CASSSPGGLYEQFF.

The chain has TRBV6-5 and TRBJ2-7; 8 bases line up with TRBD2. Trimming removed 0 bases from V and 3 bases from J; junction bases left unmatched: 7. The CDR3 is 16 amino acids. Germline V gives CDR1 MNHEY, CDR2 SVGAGI. In DNA form, the CDR3 reads TGTGCCAGCAGTTACTCGAGCTTAGCGGGAAACTACGAGCAGTACTTC. This codes for CASSYSSLAGNYEQYF.

This clone was detected only a few times. The J gene is TRBJ1-5, the V gene TRBV2; D is unresolved. This CDR3 has 13 amino acids. V was trimmed by 1 base and J by 5 bases, leaving 6 bases between them. Germline V lookup: CDR1 SNHLY, CDR2 FYNNEI. The CDR3 nucleotides are TGTGCCAGCAGTGAAGGTGGCTATCAGCCCCAGCATTTT. It translates to CASSEGGYQPQHF.

The chain has TRBV9 and TRBJ2-3; TRBD2 matches 8 bases. Germline V CDR1 and CDR2: SGDLS, YYNGEE. V dropped 2 bases and J dropped 2; count of bases not matched to a gene: 10. CDR3 length: 17 amino acids. The CDR3 DNA sequence: TGTGCCAGCAGCGTGTCCACTAGCGGAGGGTCCACAGATACGCAGTATTTT. It codes for CASSVSTSGGSTDTQYF.

The CDR3 DNA is TGTGCCAGCAGCGCCGGACTAGCGGGCCGCACAGATACGCAGTATTTT. It translates to CASSAGLAGRTDTQYF. The rearrangement joins TRBV7-7 to TRBJ2-3; the match to TRBD2 covers 11 bases. Trimming at V came to 5 bases and at J to 1 base, leaving 5 bases not matched to a gene. This CDR3 has 16 amino acids. Germline V lookup: CDR1 SSHAT, CDR2 FNYEAQ (reference sequence).

The chain couples TRBV5-6 to TRBJ2-5, with 9 bases identical to TRBD2. In germline, CDR1 is SGHDT, CDR2 YYEEEE. This CDR3 has 17 residues. After removal of 0 bases from V and 5 bases from J, the junction contained 11 bases not matched to a gene. The DNA for the CDR3 is TGTGCCAGCAGCTTGGCGGCTAGCGGGACCCTCCAGGAGACCCAGTACTTC. This translates into CASSLAASGTLQETQYF.

This chain joins TRBV15 and TRBJ2-7; D is possibly TRBD2 (5 bases). V was shortened by 5 bases and J by 6 bases, with 17 bases between the two germline ends. CDR1 is LNHNV and CDR2 is YYDKDF in the germline V gene (reference sequence). The CDR3 loop spans 14 amino acids. CDR3 region: CATSDRRGSGEQYF. DNA for the CDR3: TGTGCCACCAGCGACCGCCGGGGATCTGGCGAGCAGTACTTC. Full variable domain (outside the CDR3, taken from reference TRBV15 and TRBJ2-7): DAMVIQNPRYQVTQFGKPVTLSCSQTLNHNVMYWYQQKSSQAPKLLFHYYDKDFNNEADTPDNFQSRRPNTSFCFLDIRSPGLGDTAMYLCATSDRRGSGEQYFGPGTRLTVT.

The J gene is TRBJ2-1, the V gene TRBV18; tentative D call: TRBD2 (5 bases). Germline V gene lookup returns CDR1 KGHSH and CDR2 LQKENI. The CDR3 is made up of 14 amino acids. Trimming took 4 bases from V and 8 from J, leaving 15 bases between them. The CDR3 nucleotides are TGTGCCAGCTCACGGGAGACCTCTAGCTATGAGCAGTTCTTC. Translated: CASSRETSSYEQFF.

This chain joins TRBV5-6 and TRBJ2-1, with TRBD2 as a possible D gene (5 bases). This CDR3 is built from 14 residues. CDR1 is SGHDT, CDR2 YYEEEE, per germline. Between the trimmed V and J ends, which lost 0 bases and 4 bases, there was a span of 8 bases. In DNA, the CDR3 is TGTGCCAGCAGCTTGGCGGGGTCTTACAATGAGCAGTTCTTC. It translates to CASSLAGSYNEQFF.

J is TRBJ2-1 and V is TRBV7-3; the match to TRBD1 covers 10 bases. Trimming took 4 bases from V and 7 from J; bases not matched to a gene: 10. The CDR3 extends over 16 amino acids. CDR1 and CDR2 from the germline V gene are SGHTA and FQGTGA. CDR3 sequence: CASSSPGQGSENEQFF. The CDR3 DNA follows: TGTGCCAGCAGCTCACCGGGACAGGGGTCTGAGAATGAGCAGTTCTTC.

V is TRBV27 and J is TRBJ2-2, with 11 nucleotides matching TRBD1. The V segment lost 3 bases and the J segment 3 bases; nucleotides outside the gene matches: 3. The V gene's germline CDR1 is MNHEY and CDR2 SMNVEV (reference sequence). The length of the CDR3 is 16 residues. CDR3 DNA sequence: TGTGCCAGCAGTTTTTGGGGACAGGGGGACACCGGGGAGCTGTTTTTT. As protein: CASSFWGQGDTGELFF.

The chain combines TRBV6-5 with TRBJ2-7; 8 nucleotides line up with TRBD1. The CDR3 sequence is 14 residues long. With V trimmed by 5 bases and J by 3 bases, 6 bases remained unmatched. Germline V gene lookup returns CDR1 MNHEY and CDR2 SVGAGI. As DNA, the CDR3 is TGTGCCAGCAGTCGCGAAGGACAGGGCTACGAGCAGTACTTC. Its protein product is CASSREGQGYEQYF.

This rearrangement joins TRBV4-2 to TRBJ2-1, with TRBD2 matching over 12 bases. The CDR3 runs to 17 residues. Germline assignment: CDR1 LGHNA and CDR2 YNFKEQ. J lost 2 bases, V lost 1 base, and 3 bases had no gene match. CDR3 amino acids: CASSQVLAGGPYNEQFF. CDR3 coding DNA: TGTGCCAGCAGCCAAGTACTAGCGGGAGGTCCCTACAATGAGCAGTTCTTC.

The J gene is TRBJ2-5, the V gene TRBV28, with 7 bases lining up with TRBD2. This CDR3 is built from 15 residues. Trimming cost V 6 bases and J 0 bases; bases outside gene matches: 7. The germline V gene encodes CDR1 MDHEN and CDR2 SYDVKM. The CDR3 sequence: CASSRSGPYQETQYF. The CDR3 DNA follows: TGTGCCAGCAGCCGTAGCGGGCCGTACCAAGAGACCCAGTACTTC.

This chain uses TRBV11-1 with TRBJ2-1, with 7 bases lining up with TRBD1. There are 13 residues in the CDR3. Trimming cost V 1 base and J 10 bases; bases outside gene matches: 4. In germline, CDR1 is SGHAT, CDR2 FQDESV (reference sequence). In DNA, the CDR3 is TGTGCCAGCAGCTTAGTACTAGGGGGCGAGCAGTTCTTC. Protein product: CASSLVLGGEQFF.

This chain links TRBV11-2 with TRBJ2-7; 10 positions agree with TRBD1. The junction had 6 bases not matched to a gene; V was cut back by 5 bases and J by 2 bases. In germline, CDR1 is SGHAT, CDR2 FQNNGV. This CDR3 comprises 15 residues. The CDR3 loop is CASSPGTGVAYEQYF. The CDR3 DNA reads as TGTGCCAGCAGCCCGGGGACAGGGGTTGCCTACGAGCAGTACTTC.